The TCR beta chain under discussion was sequenced for a study of CD8+CD57+ T cells in acquired aplastic anemia. Overall study context: Sorted CD4+ and CD8+ cell DNA averaged about 3 ug.

J was trimmed by 5 bases and V by 0 bases; bases with no gene match: 6. Per the germline V gene, CDR1 is ENHRY and CDR2 is SYGVKD. The CDR3 runs 16 residues. The sequenced patients had an expansion of CD8+CD57+ cells seen by flow cytometry. The cohort consisted entirely of patients having severe acquired aplastic anemia. Patients were therapy-naive when their blood was sampled. Genomic DNA, serving as template, underwent TCR beta VDJ and CDR3 profiling. TCRdb recomputed calls from the reads with MiXCR, one row per CDR3 protein. Of 220,000 or so distinct CDR3 sequences listed, 60% to 80% are singletons.

What was sequenced was sorted CD4+, CD8+, or CD8+CD57+ T cells (not recorded which) from PBMCs. J is TRBJ1-5 and V is TRBV10-3; 8 nucleotides match TRBD1. The source is a human donor with aplastic anemia. CDR3 sequence reads: CAISESQGANYQPQHF. CDR3 sequence (DNA): TGTGCCATCAGTGAGTCCCAGGGGGCAAATTATCAGCCCCAGCATTTT.